This T cell receptor beta chain emerged from a study of blood T cell repertoires in COVID-19. The wider study: The United States, Italy and Spain were the sources of the acute and convalescent COVID-19 samples. T cells, B-cell-depleted T cells, or PBMCs provided the cDNA or gDNA that served as material.

The CDR3 is 15 amino acids. V lost 2 bases and J 6 bases, leaving 17 bases between the germline ends. The germline V gene encodes CDR1 GTSNPN and CDR2 SVGIG (reference sequence). Assay: immunoSEQ multiplex PCR; the TCRdb copy retains only in-frame clones and omits some. The table records some 70,000 clones, about nine tenths of them present only once. The Seattle patients, enrolled during active infection, were followed longitudinally. Sequencing input: peripheral blood. This TCR was recovered from a man aged 45 to 65 with COVID-19, enrolled during active disease. The chain combines TRBV30 with TRBJ2-1, with D possibly TRBD1 on 6 matching bases. The CDR3 coding sequence is TGTGCCTGGAGTACAGGGAATCAGCTCGGCAATGAGCAGTTCTTC. Translated: CAWSTGNQLGNEQFF. Full variable domain (outside the CDR3, taken from reference TRBV30 and TRBJ2-1): SQTIHQWPATLVQPVGSPLSLECTVEGTSNPNLYWYRQAAGRGLQLLFYSVGIGQISSEVPQNLSASRPQDRQFILSSKKLLLSDSGFYLCAWSTGNQLGNEQFFGPGTRLTVL.